The 8 T cell receptor beta chains presented below share a single source sample, sequenced in a study of blood T cell repertoires in COVID-19. Sequencing used immunoSEQ multiplex PCR; TCRdb keeps in-frame clones, though not all of them. The top ten clones hold approximately 3.5% of a sample with around 370,000 clones, under 95% of them seen once. Sequenced input: peripheral blood. These TCRs come from a woman younger than 35 who had recovered from COVID-19.

The V call is TRBV7-2, the J call TRBJ2-1; 8 bases are a match to TRBD2. The CDR3 spans 16 residues. J was trimmed by 7 bases and V by 2 bases; bases with no gene match: 10. Germline-derived CDR1 and CDR2 are SGHTA and FQGNSA. CDR3 sequence: CASSLRRAGGFNEQFF. For the CDR3, the DNA is TGTGCCAGCAGCTTACGGCGGGCGGGAGGTTTTAATGAGCAGTTCTTC.

The rearrangement joins TRBV7-2 to TRBJ2-2; possible D gene TRBD2, 5 bases. The CDR3 sequence is 15 residues long. CDR1 is SGHTA and CDR2 is FQGNSA in the germline V gene. V shed 2 bases and J shed 6 bases, with 13 bases lying between them. CDR3 region: CASSLIRESAGELFF. The CDR3 DNA reads as TGTGCCAGCAGCTTAATAAGGGAGTCGGCCGGGGAGCTGTTTTTT.

This rearrangement joins TRBV10-3 to TRBJ1-1, with 8 bases identical to TRBD1. The CDR3 covers 17 residues. Losses at the gene ends were 8 bases for V and 3 bases for J; bases not matched to a gene: 17. Germline loops: CDR1 ENHRY, CDR2 SYGVKD. CDR3 residues: CAISGGDRGRRDTEAFF. CDR3 in DNA: TGTGCCATCTCGGGGGGCGACAGGGGACGGCGCGACACTGAAGCTTTCTTT.

J is TRBJ1-2 and V is TRBV3-1 (or the pseudogene TRBV3-2); 10 bases map to TRBD1. The CDR3 is 15 residues long. The J segment lost 2 bases and the V segment lost 3 bases, leaving 3 bases of the junction unmatched. Germline loops: CDR1 LGHDT, CDR2 YNNKEL (reference sequence). The CDR3 DNA sequence: TGTGCCAGCAGCCACTTGGACAGGGGGAACTATGGCTACACCTTC. Protein product: CASSHLDRGNYGYTF.

V is TRBV5-1 and J is TRBJ1-6, with TRBD1 as a possible D gene (5 bases). The CDR3 is 13 residues long. Germline loops: CDR1 SGHRS, CDR2 YFSETQ. The ends were cut back, 0 bases at V and 10 bases at J, with 8 bases in the middle. This CDR3 reads CASSLGGVSPLHF. The CDR3 DNA reads as TGCGCCAGCAGCTTGGGGGGGGTATCACCCCTCCACTTT.

This clone was detected only once. Other DNA sequences in this specimen translate into the identical CDR3. This chain uses TRBV12-3 or TRBV12-4 with TRBJ1-2; 11 positions agree with TRBD1. CDR3 size: 13 residues. V was clipped by 3 bases and J by 8 bases; unmatched bases: 2. CDR3 protein: CASSLGQGVGYTF. Here the CDR3 DNA reads TGTGCCAGCAGTTTGGGACAGGGGGTAGGCTACACCTTC.

This clone was counted only a few times. J is TRBJ2-1 and V is TRBV24-1; 11 bases are a match to TRBD2. The CDR3 totals 16 residues. V lost 12 bases, J lost 14 bases, and 23 bases stayed unmatched. Germline V gives CDR1 KGHDR, CDR2 SFDVKD. CDR3 sequence: CASPTSGRTICLQEFF. CDR3 DNA sequence: TGTGCCTCCCCAACTAGCGGGAGAACTATATGTCTACAGGAGTTCTTC.

The chain's CDR3 is CASSQGPDSGLRSDTQYF. CDR3 sequence (DNA): TGCGCCAGCAGCCAAGGCCCCGACAGCGGGTTAAGATCAGATACGCAGTATTTT. The chain uses TRBV4-3 and TRBJ2-3, with D possibly TRBD2 on 6 matching bases. The CDR3 is 18 amino acids. Germline lookup yields CDR1 LGHNA and CDR2 YSLEER. Trimming took 1 base from V and 4 from J, leaving 21 bases between them.